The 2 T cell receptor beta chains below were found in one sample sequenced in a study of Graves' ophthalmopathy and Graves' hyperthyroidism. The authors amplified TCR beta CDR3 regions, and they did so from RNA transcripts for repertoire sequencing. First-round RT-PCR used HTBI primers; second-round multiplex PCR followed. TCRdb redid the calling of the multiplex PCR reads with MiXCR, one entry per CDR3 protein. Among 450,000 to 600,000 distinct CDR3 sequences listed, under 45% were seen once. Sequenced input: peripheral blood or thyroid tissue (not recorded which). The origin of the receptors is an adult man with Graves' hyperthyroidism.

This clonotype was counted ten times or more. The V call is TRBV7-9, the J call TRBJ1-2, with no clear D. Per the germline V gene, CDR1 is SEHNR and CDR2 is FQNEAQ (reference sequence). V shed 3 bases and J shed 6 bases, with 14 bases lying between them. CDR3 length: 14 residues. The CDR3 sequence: CASSFGSQPDGYTF. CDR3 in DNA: TGTGCCAGCAGCTTTGGGAGCCAACCGGATGGCTACACCTTC.

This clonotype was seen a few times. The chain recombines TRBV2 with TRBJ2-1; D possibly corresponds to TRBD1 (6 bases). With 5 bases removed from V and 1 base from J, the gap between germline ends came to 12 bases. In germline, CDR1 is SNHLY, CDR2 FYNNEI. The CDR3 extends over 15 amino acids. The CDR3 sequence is CASSLARGSYNEQFF. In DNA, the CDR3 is TGTGCCAGCAGTCTGGCCAGGGGATCCTACAATGAGCAGTTCTTC.